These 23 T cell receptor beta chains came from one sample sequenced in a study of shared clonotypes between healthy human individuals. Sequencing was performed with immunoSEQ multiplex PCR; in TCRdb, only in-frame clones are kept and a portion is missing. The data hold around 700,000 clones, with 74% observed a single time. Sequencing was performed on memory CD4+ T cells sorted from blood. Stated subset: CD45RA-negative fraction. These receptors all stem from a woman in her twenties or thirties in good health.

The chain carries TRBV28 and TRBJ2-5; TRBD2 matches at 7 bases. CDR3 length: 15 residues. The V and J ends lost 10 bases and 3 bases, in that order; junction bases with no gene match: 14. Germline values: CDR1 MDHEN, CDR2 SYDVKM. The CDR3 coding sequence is TGTGCCACCGGAGCGGGGTTTGGGGGGGAAGAGACCCAGTACTTC. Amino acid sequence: CATGAGFGGEETQYF.

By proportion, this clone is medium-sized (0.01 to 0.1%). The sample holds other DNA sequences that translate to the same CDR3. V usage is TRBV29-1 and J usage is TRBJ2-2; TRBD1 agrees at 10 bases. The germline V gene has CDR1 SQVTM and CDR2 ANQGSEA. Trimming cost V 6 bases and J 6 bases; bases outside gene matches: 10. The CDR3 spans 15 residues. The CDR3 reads CSVNRDRGSAGELFF. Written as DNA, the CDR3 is TGCAGCGTCAACCGGGACAGGGGATCTGCCGGGGAGCTGTTTTTT.

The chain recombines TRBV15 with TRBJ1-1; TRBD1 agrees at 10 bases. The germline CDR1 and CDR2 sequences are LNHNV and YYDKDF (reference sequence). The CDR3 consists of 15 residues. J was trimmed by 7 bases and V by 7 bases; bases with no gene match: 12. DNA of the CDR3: TGTGCCACCAAGACGATAAGACAGGGGGCGGATGAAGCTTTCTTT. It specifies CATKTIRQGADEAFF.

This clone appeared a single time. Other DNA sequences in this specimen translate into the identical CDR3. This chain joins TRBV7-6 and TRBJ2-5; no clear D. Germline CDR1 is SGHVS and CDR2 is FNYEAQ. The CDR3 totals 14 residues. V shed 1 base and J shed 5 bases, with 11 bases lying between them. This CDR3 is CASSLGPTRETQYF. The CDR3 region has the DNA TGTGCCAGCAGCTTAGGACCGACGCGGGAGACCCAGTACTTC.

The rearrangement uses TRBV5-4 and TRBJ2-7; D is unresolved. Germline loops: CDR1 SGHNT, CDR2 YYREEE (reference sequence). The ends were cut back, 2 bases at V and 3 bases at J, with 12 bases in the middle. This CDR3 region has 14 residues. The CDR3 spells CASSFGASFYEQYF. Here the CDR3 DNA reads TGTGCCAGCAGCTTCGGCGCCAGCTTCTACGAGCAGTACTTC.

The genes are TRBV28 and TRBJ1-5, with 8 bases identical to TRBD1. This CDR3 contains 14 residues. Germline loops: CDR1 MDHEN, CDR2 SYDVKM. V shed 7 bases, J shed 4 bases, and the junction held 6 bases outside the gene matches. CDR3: CASIPGQVNQPQHF. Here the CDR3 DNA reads TGTGCCAGCATCCCGGGACAGGTGAATCAGCCCCAGCATTTT.

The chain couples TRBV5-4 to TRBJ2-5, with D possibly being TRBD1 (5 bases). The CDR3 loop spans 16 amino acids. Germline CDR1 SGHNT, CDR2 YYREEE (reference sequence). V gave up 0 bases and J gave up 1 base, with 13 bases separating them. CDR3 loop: CASSLELQGAQETQYF. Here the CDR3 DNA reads TGTGCCAGCAGCTTGGAACTACAAGGGGCCCAAGAGACCCAGTACTTC.

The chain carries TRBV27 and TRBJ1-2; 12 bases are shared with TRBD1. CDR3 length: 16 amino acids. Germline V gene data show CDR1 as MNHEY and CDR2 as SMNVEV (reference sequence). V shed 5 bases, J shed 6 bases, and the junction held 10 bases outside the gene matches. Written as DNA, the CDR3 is TGTGCCAGCAGTGGGACAGGGGGCGCCAACAGACATGGCTACACCTTC. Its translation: CASSGTGGANRHGYTF.

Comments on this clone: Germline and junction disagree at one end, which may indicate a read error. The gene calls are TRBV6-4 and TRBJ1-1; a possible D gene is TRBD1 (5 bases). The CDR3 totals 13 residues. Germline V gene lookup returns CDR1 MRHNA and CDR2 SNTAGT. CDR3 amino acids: CAISGGRDTEAFF. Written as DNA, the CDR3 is TGTGCCATCAGTGGGGGGAGGGACACTGAAGCTTTCTTT.

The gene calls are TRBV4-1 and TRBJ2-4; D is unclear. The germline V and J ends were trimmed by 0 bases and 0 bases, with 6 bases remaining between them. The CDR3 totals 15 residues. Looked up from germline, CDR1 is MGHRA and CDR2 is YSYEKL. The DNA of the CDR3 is TGCGCCAGCAGCCAAGACGTCGGAGCCAAAAACATTCAGTACTTC. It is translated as CASSQDVGAKNIQYF.

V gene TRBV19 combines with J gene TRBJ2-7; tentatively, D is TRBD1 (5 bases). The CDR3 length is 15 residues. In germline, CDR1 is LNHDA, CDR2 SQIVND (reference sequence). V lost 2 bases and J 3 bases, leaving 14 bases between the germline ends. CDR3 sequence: CASSIKLGLNYEQYF. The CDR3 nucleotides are TGTGCCAGTAGTATAAAGTTGGGGCTGAACTACGAGCAGTACTTC.

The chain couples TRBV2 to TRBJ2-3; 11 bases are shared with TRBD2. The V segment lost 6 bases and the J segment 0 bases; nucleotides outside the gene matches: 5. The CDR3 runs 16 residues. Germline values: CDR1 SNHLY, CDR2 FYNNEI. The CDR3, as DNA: TGTGCCAGCAGCCTAGCGGGAGGCCTTAGCACAGATACGCAGTATTTT. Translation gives CASSLAGGLSTDTQYF. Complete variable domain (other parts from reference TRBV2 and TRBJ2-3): EPEVTQTPSHQVTQMGQEVILRCVPISNHLYFYWYRQILGQKVEFLVSFYNNEISEKSEIFDDQFSVERPDGSNFTLKIRSTKLEDSAMYFCASSLAGGLSTDTQYFGPGTRLTVL.

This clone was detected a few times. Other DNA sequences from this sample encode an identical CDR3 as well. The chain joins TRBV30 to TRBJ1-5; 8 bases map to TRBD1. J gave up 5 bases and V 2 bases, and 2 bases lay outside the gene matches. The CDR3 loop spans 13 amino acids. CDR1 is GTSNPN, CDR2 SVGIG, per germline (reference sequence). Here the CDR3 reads CAWSTGGDQPQHF. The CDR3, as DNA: TGTGCCTGGAGTACAGGGGGGGATCAGCCCCAGCATTTT.

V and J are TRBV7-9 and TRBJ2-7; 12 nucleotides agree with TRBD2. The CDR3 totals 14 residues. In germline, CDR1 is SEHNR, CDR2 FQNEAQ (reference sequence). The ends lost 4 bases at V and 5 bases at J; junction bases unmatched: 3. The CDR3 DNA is TGTGCCAGCAGCTCTAGCGGGAGGGCCGACGAGCAGTACTTC. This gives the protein CASSSSGRADEQYF.

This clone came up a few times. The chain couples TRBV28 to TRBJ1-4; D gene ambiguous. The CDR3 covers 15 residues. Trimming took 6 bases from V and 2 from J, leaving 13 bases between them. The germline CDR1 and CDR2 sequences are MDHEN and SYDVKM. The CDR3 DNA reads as TGTGCCAGCAGCCGCCCCTCGGCCACTAATGAAAAACTGTTTTTT. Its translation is CASSRPSATNEKLFF.

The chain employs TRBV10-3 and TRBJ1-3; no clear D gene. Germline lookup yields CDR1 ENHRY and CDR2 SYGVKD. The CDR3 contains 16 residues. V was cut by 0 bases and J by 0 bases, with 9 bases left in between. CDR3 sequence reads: CAISESRLDSGNTIYF. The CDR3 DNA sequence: TGTGCCATCAGTGAGTCGCGTCTTGACTCTGGAAACACCATATATTTT.

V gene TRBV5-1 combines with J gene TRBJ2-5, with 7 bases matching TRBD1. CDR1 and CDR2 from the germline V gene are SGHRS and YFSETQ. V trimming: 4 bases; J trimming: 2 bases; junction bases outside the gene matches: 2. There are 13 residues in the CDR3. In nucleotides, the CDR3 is TGCGCCAGCAGCCCGGGACAGCAAGAGACCCAGTACTTC. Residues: CASSPGQQETQYF.

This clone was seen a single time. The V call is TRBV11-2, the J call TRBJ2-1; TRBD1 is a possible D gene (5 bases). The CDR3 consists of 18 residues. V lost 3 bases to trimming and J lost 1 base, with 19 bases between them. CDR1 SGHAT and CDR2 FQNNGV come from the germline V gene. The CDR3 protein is CASSLSSNQGLSYNEQFF. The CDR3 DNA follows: TGTGCCAGCAGCTTGAGTTCTAACCAGGGCCTTTCCTACAATGAGCAGTTCTTC.

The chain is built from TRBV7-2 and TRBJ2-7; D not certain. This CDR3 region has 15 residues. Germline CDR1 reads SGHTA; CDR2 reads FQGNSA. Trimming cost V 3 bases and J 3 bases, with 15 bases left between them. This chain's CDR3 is CASSLASSANYEQYF. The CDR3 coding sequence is TGTGCCAGCAGCTTGGCTTCCAGCGCAAACTACGAGCAGTACTTC. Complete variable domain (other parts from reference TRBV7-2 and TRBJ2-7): GAGVSQSPSNKVTEKGKDVELRCDPISGHTALYWYRQSLGQGLEFLIYFQGNSAPDKSGLPSDRFSAERTGGSVSTLTIQRTQQEDSAVYLCASSLASSANYEQYFGPGTRLTVT.

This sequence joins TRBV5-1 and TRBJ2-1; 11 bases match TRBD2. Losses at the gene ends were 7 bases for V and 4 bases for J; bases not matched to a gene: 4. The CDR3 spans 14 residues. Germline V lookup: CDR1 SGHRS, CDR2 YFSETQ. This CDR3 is CASARLAGYNEQFF. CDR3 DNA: TGCGCCAGCGCAAGACTAGCGGGGTACAATGAGCAGTTCTTC.

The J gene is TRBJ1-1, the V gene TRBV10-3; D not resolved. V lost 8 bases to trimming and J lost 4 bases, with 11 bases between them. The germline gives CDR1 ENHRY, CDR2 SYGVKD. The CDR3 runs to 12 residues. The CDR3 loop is CAIGQVGTEAFF. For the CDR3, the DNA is TGTGCCATCGGGCAGGTGGGCACTGAAGCTTTCTTT.

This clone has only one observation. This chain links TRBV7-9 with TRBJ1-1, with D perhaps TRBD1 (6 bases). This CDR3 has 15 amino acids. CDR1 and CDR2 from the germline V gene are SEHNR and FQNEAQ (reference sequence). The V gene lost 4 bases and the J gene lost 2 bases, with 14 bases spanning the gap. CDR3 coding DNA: TGTGCCAGCAGCTCCCCGGCAGGGGCTAACACTGAAGCTTTCTTT. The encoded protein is CASSSPAGANTEAFF.

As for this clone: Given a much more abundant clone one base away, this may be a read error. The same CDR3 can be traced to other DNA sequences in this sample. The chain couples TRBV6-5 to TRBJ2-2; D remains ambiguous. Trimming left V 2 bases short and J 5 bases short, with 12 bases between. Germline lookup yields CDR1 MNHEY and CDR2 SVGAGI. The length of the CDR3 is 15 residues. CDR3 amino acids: CASSYVGRGTGELFF. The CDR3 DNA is TGTGCCAGCAGTTACGTAGGGCGAGGAACCGGGGAGCTGTTTTTT.